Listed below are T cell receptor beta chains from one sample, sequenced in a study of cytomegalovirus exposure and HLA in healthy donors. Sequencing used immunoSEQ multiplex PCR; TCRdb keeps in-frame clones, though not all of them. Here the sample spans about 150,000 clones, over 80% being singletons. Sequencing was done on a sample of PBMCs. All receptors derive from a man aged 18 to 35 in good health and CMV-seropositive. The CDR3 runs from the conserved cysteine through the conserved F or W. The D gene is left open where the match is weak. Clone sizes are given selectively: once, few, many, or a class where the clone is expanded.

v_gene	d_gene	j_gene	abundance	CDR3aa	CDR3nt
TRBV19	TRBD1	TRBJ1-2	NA	CASSLGTGLYGYTF	TGTGCCAGTAGTCTTGGGACAGGCCTCTATGGCTACACCTTC
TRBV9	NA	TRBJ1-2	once	CASSGKQGNYGYTF	TGTGCCAGCAGCGGCAAACAGGGCAACTATGGCTACACCTTC
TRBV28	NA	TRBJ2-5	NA	CASRLAGETQYF	TGTGCCAGCAGACTAGCAGGCGAGACCCAGTACTTC
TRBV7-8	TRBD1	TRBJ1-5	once	CASSTDRVSYNQPQHF	TGTGCCAGCAGCACGGACAGGGTGTCATACAATCAGCCCCAGCATTTT
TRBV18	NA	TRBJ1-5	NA	CASSPDRYSNQPQHF	TGTGCCAGCTCACCAGACAGATATAGCAATCAGCCCCAGCATTTT
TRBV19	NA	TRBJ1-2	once	CASSNVRAGYTF	TGTGCCAGTAGTAATGTAAGAGCTGGCTACACCTTC
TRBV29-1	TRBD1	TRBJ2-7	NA	CSVYTGGYEQYF	TGCAGCGTTTACACAGGGGGCTACGAGCAGTACTTC
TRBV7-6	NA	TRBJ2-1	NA	CASSLALVNNEQFF	TGTGCCAGCAGCTTAGCACTAGTGAACAATGAGCAGTTCTTC
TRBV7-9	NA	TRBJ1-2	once	CASTADNYGYTF	TGTGCCAGCACCGCAGATAACTATGGCTACACCTTC
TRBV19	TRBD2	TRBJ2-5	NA	CASRSLPGTSPFEGETQYF	TGTGCCAGTAGAAGCCTTCCCGGGACTAGCCCTTTTGAGGGCGAGACCCAGTACTTC
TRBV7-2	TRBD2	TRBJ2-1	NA	CASSLEAGVGGEQFF	TGTGCCAGCAGCTTAGAGGCGGGAGTTGGGGGTGAGCAGTTCTTC
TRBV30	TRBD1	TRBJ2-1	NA	CAFGEDRGHNEQFF	TGTGCCTTCGGCGAGGACAGGGGTCACAATGAGCAGTTCTTC
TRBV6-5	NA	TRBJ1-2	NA	CASSYYTTDPSYGYTF	TGTGCCAGCAGTTACTACACTACCGACCCCTCGTATGGCTACACCTTC
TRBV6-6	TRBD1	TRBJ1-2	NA	CARKKSDREGYTF	TGTGCCAGGAAGAAATCGGACAGGGAGGGCTACACCTTC
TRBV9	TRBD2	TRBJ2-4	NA	CASSASKSSGRGNIQYF	TGTGCCAGCAGTGCTTCAAAATCTAGCGGGAGGGGAAACATTCAGTACTTC
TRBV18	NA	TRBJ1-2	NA	CASSLAGTNYGYTF	TGTGCCAGCTCACTGGCAGGTACTAACTATGGCTACACCTTC
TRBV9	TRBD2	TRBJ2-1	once	CASSAVSGGNNEQFF	TGTGCCAGCAGCGCCGTGAGCGGGGGGAACAATGAGCAGTTCTTC
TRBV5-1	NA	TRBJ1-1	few	CASSIQGYAEAFF	TGCGCCAGCAGCATTCAGGGCTACGCTGAAGCTTTCTTT
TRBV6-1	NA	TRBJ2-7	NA	CASSAGVEQYF	TGTGCCAGCAGTGCAGGGGTCGAGCAGTACTTC
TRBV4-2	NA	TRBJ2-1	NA	CASSQDREGLYSYNEQFF	TGTGCCAGCAGCCAAGATCGTGAGGGACTTTACTCCTACAATGAGCAGTTCTTC
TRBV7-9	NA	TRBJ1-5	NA	CASSFPHQPQHF	TGTGCCAGCAGCTTTCCTCATCAGCCCCAGCATTTT
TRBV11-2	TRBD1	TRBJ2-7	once	CASSVTGGYEQYF	TGTGCCAGCAGCGTGACAGGGGGCTACGAGCAGTACTTC
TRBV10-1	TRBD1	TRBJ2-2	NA	CASSADRVTGELFF	TGCGCCAGCAGTGCGGACAGGGTTACCGGGGAGCTGTTTTTT
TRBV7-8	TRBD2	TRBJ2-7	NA	CASSREGFTSYEQYF	TGTGCCAGCAGCCGGGAGGGGTTCACCTCCTACGAGCAGTACTTC
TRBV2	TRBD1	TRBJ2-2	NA	CASKLQGAGTGELFF	TGTGCCAGCAAGTTGCAGGGGGCTGGCACCGGGGAGCTGTTTTTT
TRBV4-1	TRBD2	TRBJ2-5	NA	CASSQTSGGETQYF	TGCGCCAGCAGCCAGACTAGCGGGGGAGAGACCCAGTACTTC
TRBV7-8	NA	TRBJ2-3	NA	CASSLVQGATDTQYF	TGTGCCAGCAGCTTAGTACAGGGAGCCACAGATACGCAGTATTTT
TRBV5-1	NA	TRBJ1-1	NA	CASSLNGFMNTEAFF	TGCGCCAGCAGCTTAAATGGCTTCATGAACACTGAAGCTTTCTTT
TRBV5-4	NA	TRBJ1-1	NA	CASSPRGKNTEAFF	TGTGCCAGCAGCCCACGCGGGAAAAACACTGAAGCTTTCTTT
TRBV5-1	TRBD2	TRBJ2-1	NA	CASSSRAGGRLYNEQFF	TGCGCCAGCAGCTCCCGGGCCGGCGGGAGGCTCTACAATGAGCAGTTCTTC
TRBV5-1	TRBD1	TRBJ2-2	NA	CASSPGQDTGELFF	TGCGCCAGCAGCCCCGGACAGGACACCGGGGAGCTGTTTTTT
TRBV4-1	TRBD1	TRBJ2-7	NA	CASSQFRTGAYEQYF	TGCGCCAGCAGCCAGTTTCGGACAGGGGCCTACGAGCAGTACTTC
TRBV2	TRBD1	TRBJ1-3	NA	CASRSTGVGNTIYF	TGTGCCAGCAGGTCGACAGGGGTTGGAAACACCATATATTTT
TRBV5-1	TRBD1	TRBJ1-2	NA	CASREGGADGYTF	TGCGCCAGCAGGGAAGGGGGCGCGGATGGCTACACCTTC
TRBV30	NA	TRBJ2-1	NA	CAWRILPNEQFF	TGTGCCTGGAGAATCCTCCCCAATGAGCAGTTCTTC
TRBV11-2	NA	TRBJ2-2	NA	CASSLVEDWTNTGELFF	TGTGCCAGCAGCTTAGTAGAAGACTGGACGAACACCGGGGAGCTGTTTTTT